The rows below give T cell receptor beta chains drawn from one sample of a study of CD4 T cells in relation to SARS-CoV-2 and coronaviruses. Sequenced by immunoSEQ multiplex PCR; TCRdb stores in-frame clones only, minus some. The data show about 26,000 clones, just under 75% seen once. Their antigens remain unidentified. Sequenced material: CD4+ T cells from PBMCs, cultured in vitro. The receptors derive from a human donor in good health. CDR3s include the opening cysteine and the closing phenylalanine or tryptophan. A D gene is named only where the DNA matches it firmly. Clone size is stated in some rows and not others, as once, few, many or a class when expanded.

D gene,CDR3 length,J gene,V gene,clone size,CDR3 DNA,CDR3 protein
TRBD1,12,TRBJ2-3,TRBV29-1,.,TGCAGCGTCCTACAGGGGACCGATACGCAGTATTTT,CSVLQGTDTQYF
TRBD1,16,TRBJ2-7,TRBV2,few,TGTGCCAGCGGGGAGAACACAGGGGCTGATAGCTACGAGCAGTACTTC,CASGENTGADSYEQYF
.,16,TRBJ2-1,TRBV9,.,TGTGCCAGCAGCCCCCAGTCCGGGGTGCGGGTAAATGAGCAGTTCTTC,CASSPQSGVRVNEQFF
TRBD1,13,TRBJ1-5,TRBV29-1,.,TGCAGCGTTGAAGGACAGGGTTCAGAGCCCCAGCATTTT,CSVEGQGSEPQHF
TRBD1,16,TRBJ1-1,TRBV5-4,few,TGTGCCAGCAGCTTGGGAGGGACAGGGGGCGGTACTGAAGCTTTCTTT,CASSLGGTGGGTEAFF
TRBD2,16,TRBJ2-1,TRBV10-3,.,TGTGCCACCGGAATGCTAGCGGGAGCGGCCAGTAATGAGCAGTTCTTC,CATGMLAGAASNEQFF
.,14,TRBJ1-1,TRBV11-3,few,TGTGCCAGCAGTCTAAGGCACCAGAACACTGAAGCTTTCTTT,CASSLRHQNTEAFF
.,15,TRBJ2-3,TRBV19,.,TGTGCCAGTAGTCCCTGGCCAGCGGGTTTAGATACGCAGTATTTT,CASSPWPAGLDTQYF
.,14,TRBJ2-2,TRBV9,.,TGTGCCAGTAAGGAGGGCCCCGCGGGTGGGGAGCTGTTTTTT,CASKEGPAGGELFF
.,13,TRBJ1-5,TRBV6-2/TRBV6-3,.,TGTGCCAGCAGCCACCAGGGGCGGCAGCCCCAGCATTTT,CASSHQGRQPQHF
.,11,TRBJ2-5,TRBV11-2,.,TGTGCCAGCTTTGGGGGAGCCGCCCAGTACTTC,CASFGGAAQYF
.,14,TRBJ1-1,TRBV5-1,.,TGCGCCAGCAGCTTGGACCCTCAGGGAGCTGAAGCTTTCTTT,CASSLDPQGAEAFF
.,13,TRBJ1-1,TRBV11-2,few,TGTGCCAGCAGGGTGCAGGGTGTGACTGAAGCTTTCTTT,CASRVQGVTEAFF
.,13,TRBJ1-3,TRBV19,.,TGTGCCAGTAGTGAAATCTCTGGAAACACCATATATTTT,CASSEISGNTIYF
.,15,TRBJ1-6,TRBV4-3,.,TGCGCCAGCAGCCAAGATGGCGTGGGGGTATCACCCCTCCACTTT,CASSQDGVGVSPLHF
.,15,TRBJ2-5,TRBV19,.,TGTGCCAGTAGTATGCGGGGACTGTACCAAGAGACCCAGTACTTC,CASSMRGLYQETQYF
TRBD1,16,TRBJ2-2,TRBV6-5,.,TGTGCCAGCAGTTACGGGACAGCCTCGAACACCGGGGAGCTGTTTTTT,CASSYGTASNTGELFF
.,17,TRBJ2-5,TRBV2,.,TGTGCCAGCGGCCTCTCGGGCTTCGGGACACAGCAAGAGACCCAGTACTTC,CASGLSGFGTQQETQYF
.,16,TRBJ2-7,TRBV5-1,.,TGCGCCAGCAGCCCGTTATTGGCGGGGAGATCCTACGAGCAGTACTTC,CASSPLLAGRSYEQYF
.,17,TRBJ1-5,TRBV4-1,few,TGCGCCAGCAGCCAAGGGCGACAGGCGAGGAACAATCAGCCCCAGCATTTT,CASSQGRQARNNQPQHF
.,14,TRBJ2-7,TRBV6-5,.,TGTGCCAGCAGTTACCGGAAGGGACTGTTAGAGCAGTACTTC,CASSYRKGLLEQYF
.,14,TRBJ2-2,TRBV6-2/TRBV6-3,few,TGTGCCAGCAGTTACTCGAGTGGCACCGGGGAGCTGTTTTTT,CASSYSSGTGELFF
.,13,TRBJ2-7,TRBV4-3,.,TGCGCCAGCAGCCAAGCTCGGGAAGGTCCGCAGTACTTC,CASSQAREGPQYF
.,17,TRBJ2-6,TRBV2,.,TGTGCCAGCAGTGAGGAGGGCCTCACCTCTGGGGCCAACGTCCTGACTTTC,CASSEEGLTSGANVLTF
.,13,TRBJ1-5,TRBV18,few,TGTGCCAGCTCACCCGATGATTCACAGCCCCAGCATTTT,CASSPDDSQPQHF
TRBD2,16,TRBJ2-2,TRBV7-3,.,TGTGCCAGCAGCCTGACTAGCGGGGCGAACACCGGGGAGCTGTTTTTT,CASSLTSGANTGELFF
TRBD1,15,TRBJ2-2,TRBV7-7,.,TGTGCTAGCAGCTCTAGGACAGGATCCACCGGGGAGCTGTTTTTT,CASSSRTGSTGELFF
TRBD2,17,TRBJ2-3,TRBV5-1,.,TGCGCCAGCAGCCCGAAGACTAGCGGTCGGTCCCCAGATACGCAGTATTTT,CASSPKTSGRSPDTQYF
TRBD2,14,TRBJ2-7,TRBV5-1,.,TGCGCCAGCAGCTCCTCTAGCGGAAACTACGAGCAGTACTTC,CASSSSSGNYEQYF
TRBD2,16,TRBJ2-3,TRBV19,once,TGTGCCAGTAGTACAGGACTAGCGGGTTACACAGATACGCAGTATTTT,CASSTGLAGYTDTQYF
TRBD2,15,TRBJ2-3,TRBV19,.,TGTGCCAGTAGTCTCGCTAGCGGGGGCGCAGATACGCAGTATTTT,CASSLASGGADTQYF
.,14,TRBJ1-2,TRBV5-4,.,TGTGCCAGCAGCCGGGACACGTCGTACTATGGCTACACCTTC,CASSRDTSYYGYTF
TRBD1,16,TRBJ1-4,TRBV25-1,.,TGTGCCAGCAGTGATTCCATACAGGGGGGAAGCGAAAAACTGTTTTTT,CASSDSIQGGSEKLFF
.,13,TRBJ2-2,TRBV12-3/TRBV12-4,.,TGTGCCAGCAGCCCCGGGCTCAGCGGGGAGCTGTTTTTT,CASSPGLSGELFF
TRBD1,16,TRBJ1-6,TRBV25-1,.,TGTGCCAGCACCCAGGGGGACAGAGGTCGGGATTCACCCCTCCACTTT,CASTQGDRGRDSPLHF
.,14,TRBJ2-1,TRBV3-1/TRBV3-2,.,TGTGCCAGCAGCCCCCCGGGACTCCAAAATGAGCAGTTCTTC,CASSPPGLQNEQFF
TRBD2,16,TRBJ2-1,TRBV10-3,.,TGTGCCATCAGTAAGGTAGCGACTAGCGGGAGCAATGAGCAGTTCTTC,CAISKVATSGSNEQFF
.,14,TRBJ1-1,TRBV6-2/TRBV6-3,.,TGTGCCAGCAGTTACGGGACACTGAACACTGAAGCTTTCTTT,CASSYGTLNTEAFF
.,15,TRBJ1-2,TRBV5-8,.,TGTGCCAGCAGCTTGATGGGGACATTATACTATGGCTACACCTTC,CASSLMGTLYYGYTF
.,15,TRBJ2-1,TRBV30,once,TGTGCCTGGAGTATCGACATAGGTAAATACAATGAGCAGTTCTTC,CAWSIDIGKYNEQFF
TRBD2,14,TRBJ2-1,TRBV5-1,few,TGCGCCAGCAGCACCGGGACTAGTAGGGATGAGCAGTTCTTC,CASSTGTSRDEQFF
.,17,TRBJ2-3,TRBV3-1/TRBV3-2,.,TGTGCCAGCAGCGGGGGGGGCTCCCGCTACACAACAGATACGCAGTATTTT,CASSGGGSRYTTDTQYF
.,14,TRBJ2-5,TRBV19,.,TGTGCCAGTAGTATCGTTGGAGGAGAAGAGACCCAGTACTTC,CASSIVGGEETQYF
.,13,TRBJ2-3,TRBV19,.,TGTGCCAGTAGTATCCTGGGCCCAGATACGCAGTATTTT,CASSILGPDTQYF
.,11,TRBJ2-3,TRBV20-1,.,TGCAGGGGGGGTCCCACAGATACGCAGTATTTT,CRGGPTDTQYF
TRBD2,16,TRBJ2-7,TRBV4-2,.,TGTGCCAGCAGCCAAGACCAGAGCGGGAGCTCCTACGAGCAGTACTTC,CASSQDQSGSSYEQYF
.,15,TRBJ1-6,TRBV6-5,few,TGTGCCAGCAGTTACGCTGGGGTTTTAGATTCACCCCTCCACTTT,CASSYAGVLDSPLHF
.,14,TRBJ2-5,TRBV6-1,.,TGTGCCAGCAGTGAGGGTGTGGCCCAAGAGACCCAGTACTTC,CASSEGVAQETQYF
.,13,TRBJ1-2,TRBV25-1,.,TGTGCCAGCAGCCAGACAGATACCTATGGCTACACCTTC,CASSQTDTYGYTF
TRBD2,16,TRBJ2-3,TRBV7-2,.,TGTGCCAGCAGCTGGACTAGCGGGGCGAGCGCAGATACGCAGTATTTT,CASSWTSGASADTQYF
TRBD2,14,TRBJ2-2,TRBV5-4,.,TGTGCCAGCAGCTTGGGGGGAGGGACCGGGGAGCTGTTTTTT,CASSLGGGTGELFF
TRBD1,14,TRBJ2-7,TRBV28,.,TGTGCCAGCAGGAAGACAGGGGGCGGCTACGAGCAGTACTTC,CASRKTGGGYEQYF
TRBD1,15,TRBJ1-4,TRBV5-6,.,TGTGCCAGCAGCTTCCTCCAGACAGGGCATGAAAAACTGTTTTTT,CASSFLQTGHEKLFF
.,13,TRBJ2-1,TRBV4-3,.,TGCGCCAGCAGCCTTAGCTCCGGGTTTGAGCAGTTCTTC,CASSLSSGFEQFF
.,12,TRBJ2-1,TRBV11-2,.,TGTGCCAGCAGTCAGTTGGAGAATGAGCAGTTCTTC,CASSQLENEQFF
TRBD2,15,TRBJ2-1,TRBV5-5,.,TGTGCCAGCTTCCGGGGAGGGGACCTAGAGAATGAGCAGTTCTTC,CASFRGGDLENEQFF
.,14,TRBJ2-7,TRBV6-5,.,TGTGCCAGCAGTCAGTCCCCGGGGGCCTACGAGCAGTACTTC,CASSQSPGAYEQYF
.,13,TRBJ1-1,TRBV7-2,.,TGTGCCAGCAGCCTCTTACAGGGACCTGAAGCTTTCTTT,CASSLLQGPEAFF
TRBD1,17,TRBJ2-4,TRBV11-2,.,TGTGCCAGCAGGCGCGCACAGGGGGCCCTAGCCAAAAACATTCAGTACTTC,CASRRAQGALAKNIQYF
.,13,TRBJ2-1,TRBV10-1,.,TGCGCCAGCAGTGGGGACCCTTACAATGAGCAGTTCTTC,CASSGDPYNEQFF